This is a list of T cell receptor beta chains from one sample in a study of cytomegalovirus exposure and HLA in healthy donors. TCRdb keeps only in-frame clones here, not all; method: immunoSEQ multiplex PCR. The table includes under 140,000 clones, approximately 86% detected once. Specimen: PBMCs. The source is a man in his forties in good health and CMV-seronegative. Each CDR3 is given without its conserved first and last residue.

j_call v_call cdr3_length cdr3_aa
TRBJ1-1 TRBV30 12 AWSDDSLNTEAF
TRBJ1-5 TRBV2 11 ACRGTGGQPQH
TRBJ2-3 TRBV2 13 ASRTGQGDTDTQY
TRBJ1-3 TRBV4-2 11 ASSLTGGNTIY
TRBJ1-5 TRBV27 13 ASSTGLGATQPQH
TRBJ2-7 TRBV5-6 13 ASSKGGARSYEQY
TRBJ2-1 TRBV5-1 15 ASSLGIGQRSYNEQF
TRBJ2-3 TRBV5-1 13 ASSPTSGGRGTQY
TRBJ2-6 TRBV5-6 17 ASSLDGQGQYSGANVLT
TRBJ2-7 TRBV6-5 12 ASSYSYRVYEQY
TRBJ2-5 TRBV5-4 14 ASSPLRDRDSQTQY
TRBJ1-3 TRBV7-6 13 ASSLAADSGNTIY
TRBJ1-2 TRBV2 12 ASSRLRQGDGYT
TRBJ2-5 TRBV6-5 13 ASTSWEGGAETQY
TRBJ1-6 TRBV6-1 13 ASKLGGQVSSPLH
TRBJ1-3 TRBV6-1 13 ASSTGQGDRNTIY
TRBJ2-3 TRBV29-1 11 SVPGHHTDTQY
TRBJ2-1 TRBV28 11 ASSLLGVNEQF
TRBJ2-7 TRBV14 14 ASSQERTGSSYEQY
TRBJ1-1 TRBV29-1 13 SVESQTGINTEAF
TRBJ1-1 TRBV14 13 ASSQAWPGGDEAF
TRBJ2-2 TRBV7-6 15 ASSLAQEQINTGELF
TRBJ2-3 TRBV9 12 ASSVDPRDRSQY
TRBJ1-2 TRBV7-6 12 ASSLNRANYGYT
TRBJ1-2 TRBV6-5 11 ASSYRQGVGYT
TRBJ2-5 TRBV7-9 12 ASSSLGGGETQY
TRBJ2-5 TRBV29-1 10 SAGGVQETQY
TRBJ2-1 TRBV7-6 13 ASSRGTDSYNEQF
TRBJ1-6 TRBV19 14 ASSVLPGGGDSPLH
TRBJ2-5 TRBV27 10 ASSNRVETQY
TRBJ2-7 TRBV18 13 ASSPIGGPSYEQY
TRBJ2-7 TRBV7-3 11 ASSFSDRDLQY
TRBJ1-2 TRBV28 15 ASSPYRGTGGTYGYT
TRBJ2-7 TRBV27 14 ASSALTVIGLGEQY
TRBJ2-7 TRBV5-4 11 ASSSGQRYEQY
TRBJ1-2 TRBV28 10 ASSPNRQGYT
TRBJ1-5 TRBV28 12 ASRGPGQVQPQH
TRBJ1-3 TRBV5-4 14 ASSPDPPSSGNTIY
TRBJ2-3 TRBV4-1 13 ASSFLAGMTDTQY
TRBJ1-1 TRBV9 11 ASSVSLNTEAF
TRBJ2-5 TRBV5-1 12 ASSLRTGAETQY